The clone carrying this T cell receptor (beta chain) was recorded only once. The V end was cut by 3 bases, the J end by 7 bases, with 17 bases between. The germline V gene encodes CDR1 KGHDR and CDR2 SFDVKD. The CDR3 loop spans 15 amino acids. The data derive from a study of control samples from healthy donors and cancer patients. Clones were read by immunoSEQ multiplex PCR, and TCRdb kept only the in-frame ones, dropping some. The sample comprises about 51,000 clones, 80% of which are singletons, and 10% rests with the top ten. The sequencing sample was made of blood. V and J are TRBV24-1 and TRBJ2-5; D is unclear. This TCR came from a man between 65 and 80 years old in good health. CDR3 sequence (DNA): TGTGCCACCAGTGATCCCACTCACGACGGAAGGACCCAGTACTTC. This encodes CATSDPTHDGRTQYF.